This TCR beta chain derives from a study of T cell responses to AZD1222 COVID-19 vaccine. This clone has a single count. What it binds is unknown. The study's findings and limits: Vaccination with two AZD1222 doses was followed by a rise in Spike-specific TCR breadth and depth. Spike-wide vaccine-associated CD4 TCRs dominated at 160-218 and 743-854. In a largely white British group with more females than males, clonal diversity was possibly underestimated.

V lost 4 bases and J lost 0, with 10 bases in between. The CDR3 spans 16 residues. Germline-derived CDR1 and CDR2 are MNHNS and SASEGT. Only in-frame clones appear in the TCRdb table, and some are missing; sequencing was by immunoSEQ multiplex PCR. This repertoire shows some 90,000 clones, roughly 84% found once; its top ten account for around 21%. This clonotype originated in an adult in good health. The chain carries TRBV6-1 and TRBJ2-6; D is unclear. The specimen comprised peripheral blood, sampled on day 0 of AZD1222 vaccination. CDR3 region: CASSVRRSSGANVLTF. In DNA, the CDR3 is TGTGCCAGCAGTGTTAGACGGAGCTCTGGGGCCAACGTCCTGACTTTC.